The sequence of this T cell receptor beta chain was determined in a study of T cells in Graves' hyperthyroidism and ophthalmopathy. Study in general: Once the initial diagnosis was made, peripheral blood was obtained before any treatment. General observations from the study: Within blood appeared most thyroid clonotypes that had expanded above 0.001.

The table lists this clonotype with a few counts. No antigen is known for it. The ends lost 5 bases at V and 6 bases at J; junction bases unmatched: 11. CDR1 is LGHDT, CDR2 YNNKEL, per germline (reference sequence). This CDR3 region has 15 residues. From RNA transcripts, TCR beta CDR3 regions were amplified. TCR CDR3 underwent first-round RT-PCR with the HTBI primer set. MiXCR, run by TCRdb on the multiplex PCR reads, gives a single entry per CDR3 protein. The sample holds about 640,000 distinct CDR3 sequences, less than 25% seen once. The rearrangement uses TRBV3-1 and TRBJ2-3, with 7 bases matching TRBD2. Sequencing was performed on blood. The source is a man younger than 40 with Graves' ophthalmopathy. CDR3 amino acids: CASSANPGLFDTQYF. In DNA form, the CDR3 reads TGTGCCAGCAGCGCCAATCCGGGACTATTCGATACGCAGTATTTT.